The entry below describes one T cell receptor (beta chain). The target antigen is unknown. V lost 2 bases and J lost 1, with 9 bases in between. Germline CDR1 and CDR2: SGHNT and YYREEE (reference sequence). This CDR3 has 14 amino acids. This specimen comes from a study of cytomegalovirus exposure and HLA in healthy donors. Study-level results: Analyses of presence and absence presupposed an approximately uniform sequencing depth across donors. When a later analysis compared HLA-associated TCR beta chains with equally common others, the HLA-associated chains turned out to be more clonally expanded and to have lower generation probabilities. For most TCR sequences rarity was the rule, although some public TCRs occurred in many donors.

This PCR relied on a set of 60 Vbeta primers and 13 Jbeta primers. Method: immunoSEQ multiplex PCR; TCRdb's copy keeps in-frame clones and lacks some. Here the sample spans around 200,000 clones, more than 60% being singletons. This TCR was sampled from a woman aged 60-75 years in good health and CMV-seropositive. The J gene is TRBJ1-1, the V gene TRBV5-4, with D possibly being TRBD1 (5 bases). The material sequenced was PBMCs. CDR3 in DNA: TGTGCCAGCAGCTTTAGGGGCGAGAACACTGAAGCTTTCTTT. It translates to CASSFRGENTEAFF.